Below, 10 T cell receptor beta chains from the same sample are listed, as sequenced in a study of shared clonotypes between healthy human individuals. Produced via immunoSEQ multiplex PCR; TCRdb's table is partial and in-frame only. The table includes hundreds of thousands of clones, roughly 96% detected once. CD8 cells regarded as naive lacked CD45RO, were positively chosen for CCR7, and omitted terminally differentiated effector memory CD45RA+ cells. Sequencing was carried out using naive CD8+ T cells sorted from blood. Every receptor here comes from a woman under 40 in good health.

This chain uses TRBV9 with TRBJ1-2; 9 bases are a match to TRBD1. Trimming removed 3 bases from V and 4 bases from J; junction bases left unmatched: 7. Per the germline V gene, CDR1 is SGDLS and CDR2 is YYNGEE. The CDR3 spans 15 residues. CDR3 coding DNA: TGTGCCAGCAGCGCCTGGACAGGGGTGGTCTATGGCTACACCTTC. Its translation is CASSAWTGVVYGYTF.

This chain joins TRBV28 and TRBJ1-2, with 7 bases identical to TRBD1. Trimming removed 5 bases from V and 0 bases from J; junction bases left unmatched: 12. The germline CDR1 and CDR2 sequences are MDHEN and SYDVKM. This CDR3 is 17 amino acids long. In nucleotides, the CDR3 is TGTGCCAGCAGTAGGGAGGATGGGACAGCCGCTAACTATGGCTACACCTTC. Translating gives CASSREDGTAANYGYTF.

The gene calls are TRBV19 and TRBJ1-6; 7 bases match TRBD1. Germline trimming cut 2 bases from V and 2 bases from J; bases unmatched to any gene: 3. The CDR3 runs to 16 residues. CDR1 LNHDA and CDR2 SQIVND come from the germline V gene (reference sequence). CDR3: CASSILGQAYNSPLHF. CDR3 DNA sequence: TGTGCCAGTAGTATACTCGGACAGGCCTATAATTCACCCCTCCACTTT.

This clone has a single count. This chain connects TRBV5-1 to TRBJ2-1; D gene ambiguous. The V gene lost 3 bases and the J gene lost 2 bases, with 6 bases spanning the gap. Germline V gene sequence: CDR1 SGHRS, CDR2 YFSETQ. This CDR3 spans 13 amino acids. Here the CDR3 reads CASSSDPYNEQFF. The CDR3, as DNA: TGCGCCAGCAGCTCGGACCCCTACAATGAGCAGTTCTTC.

The chain has TRBV9 and TRBJ1-1, with 8 bases fitting TRBD1. CDR3 size: 16 residues. Germline V lookup: CDR1 SGDLS, CDR2 YYNGEE. The V segment lost 2 bases and the J segment 2 bases; nucleotides outside the gene matches: 8. CDR3 residues: CASSVRVDRENTEAFF. CDR3 in DNA: TGTGCCAGCAGCGTTAGGGTGGACAGGGAAAACACTGAAGCTTTCTTT.

The chain couples TRBV5-1 to TRBJ2-7, with 7 nucleotides matching TRBD2. CDR3 size: 14 residues. Germline loops: CDR1 SGHRS, CDR2 YFSETQ. The V and J ends lost 4 bases and 0 bases, in that order; junction bases with no gene match: 4. CDR3 sequence: CASSGGDHSYEQYF. The DNA of the CDR3 is TGCGCCAGCAGCGGGGGGGACCACTCCTACGAGCAGTACTTC. The full variable domain, with the rest looked up from reference TRBV5-1 and TRBJ2-7, is KAGVTQTPRYLIKTRGQQVTLSCSPISGHRSVSWYQQTPGQGLQFLFEYFSETQRNKGNFPGRFSGRQFSNSRSEMNVSTLELGDSALYLCASSGGDHSYEQYFGPGTRLTVT.

The chain combines TRBV18 with TRBJ1-5; 7 bases are a match to TRBD1. V lost 3 bases to trimming and J lost 3 bases; unmatched junction nucleotides: 8. Germline CDR1 reads KGHSH; CDR2 reads LQKENI. The CDR3 sequence is 16 residues long. The CDR3: CASSPQTGYDNQPQHF. The DNA of the CDR3 is TGTGCCAGCTCACCCCAGACAGGGTATGACAATCAGCCCCAGCATTTT.

CDR3 coding DNA: TGTGCCAGCAGTTCCCTTGGGCTGGCCCGCACAGATACGCAGTATTTT. It yields the protein CASSSLGLARTDTQYF. The chain joins TRBV6-5 to TRBJ2-3, with D uncertain. The germline V gene has CDR1 MNHEY and CDR2 SVGAGI. The ends were cut back, 4 bases at V and 1 base at J, with 15 bases in the middle. The CDR3 has 16 amino acids.

The CDR3 reads CASSVYPPEGRVDEQYF. CDR3 coding DNA: TGCGCCAGCAGCGTCTACCCCCCGGAAGGGCGAGTTGACGAGCAGTACTTC. The rearrangement links TRBV5-1 to TRBJ2-7; D is uncertain. V lost 4 bases to trimming and J lost 5 bases, with 25 bases between them. Germline V gene sequence: CDR1 SGHRS, CDR2 YFSETQ. The CDR3 is made up of 17 amino acids.

The chain carries TRBV11-2 and TRBJ2-1; 14 bases line up with TRBD2. Per germline, CDR1 SGHAT and CDR2 FQNNGV. The CDR3 sequence is 19 residues long. The ends lost 1 base at V and 4 bases at J; junction bases unmatched: 9. The CDR3 reads CASSLGTGGLAGEYNEQFF. Written as DNA, the CDR3 is TGTGCCAGCAGCTTAGGTACAGGGGGACTAGCGGGAGAGTACAATGAGCAGTTCTTC.